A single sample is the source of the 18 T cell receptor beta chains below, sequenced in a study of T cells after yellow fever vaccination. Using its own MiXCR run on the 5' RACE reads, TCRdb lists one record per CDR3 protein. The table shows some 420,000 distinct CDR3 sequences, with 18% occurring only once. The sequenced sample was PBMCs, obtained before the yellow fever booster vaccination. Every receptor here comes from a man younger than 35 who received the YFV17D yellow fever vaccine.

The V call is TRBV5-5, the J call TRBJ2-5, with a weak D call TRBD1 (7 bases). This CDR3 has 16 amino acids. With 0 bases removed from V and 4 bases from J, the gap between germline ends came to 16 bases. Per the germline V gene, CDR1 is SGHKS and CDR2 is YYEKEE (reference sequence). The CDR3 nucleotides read TGTGCCAGCAGCTTGGAACCAGGGGGAGGTGGAGAGACCCAGTACTTC. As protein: CASSLEPGGGGETQYF.

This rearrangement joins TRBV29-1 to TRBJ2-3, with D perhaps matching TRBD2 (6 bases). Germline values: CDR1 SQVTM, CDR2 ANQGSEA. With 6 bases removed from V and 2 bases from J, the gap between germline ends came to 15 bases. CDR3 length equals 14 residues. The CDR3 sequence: CSVARGLNTDTQYF. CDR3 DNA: TGCAGCGTAGCCCGGGGACTGAACACAGATACGCAGTATTTT.

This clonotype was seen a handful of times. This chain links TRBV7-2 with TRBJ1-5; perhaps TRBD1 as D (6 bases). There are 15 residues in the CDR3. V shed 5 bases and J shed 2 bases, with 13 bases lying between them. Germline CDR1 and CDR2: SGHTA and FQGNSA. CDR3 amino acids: CASSPQGRGNQPQHF. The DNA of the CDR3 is TGTGCCAGCAGCCCACAGGGCAGGGGCAATCAGCCCCAGCATTTT.

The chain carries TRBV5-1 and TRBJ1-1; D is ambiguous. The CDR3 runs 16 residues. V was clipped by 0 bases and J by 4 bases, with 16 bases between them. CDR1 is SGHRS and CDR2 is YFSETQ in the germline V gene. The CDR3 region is CASSLGAVVRGTEAFF. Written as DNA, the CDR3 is TGCGCCAGCAGCTTGGGGGCCGTAGTCCGTGGCACTGAAGCTTTCTTT.

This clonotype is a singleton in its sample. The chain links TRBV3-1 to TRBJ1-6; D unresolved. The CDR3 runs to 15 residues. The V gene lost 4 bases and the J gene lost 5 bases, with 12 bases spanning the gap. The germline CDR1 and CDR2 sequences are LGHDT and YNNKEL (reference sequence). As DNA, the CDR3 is TGTGCCAGCAGCCGGGTACCAGGAGATAATTCACCCCTCCACTTT. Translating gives CASSRVPGDNSPLHF. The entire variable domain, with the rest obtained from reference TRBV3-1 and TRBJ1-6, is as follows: DTAVSQTPKYLVTQMGNDKSIKCEQNLGHDTMYWYKQDSKKFLKIMFSYNNKELIINETVPNRFSPKSPDKAHLNLHINSLELGDSAVYFCASSRVPGDNSPLHFGNGTRLTVT.

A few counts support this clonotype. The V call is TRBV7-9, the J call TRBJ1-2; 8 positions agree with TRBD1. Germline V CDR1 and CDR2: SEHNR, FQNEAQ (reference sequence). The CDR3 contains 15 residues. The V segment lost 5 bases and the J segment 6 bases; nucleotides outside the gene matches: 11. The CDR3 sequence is CASSPLDRVMDGYTF. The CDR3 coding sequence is TGTGCCAGCAGCCCCCTGGACAGGGTTATGGATGGCTACACCTTC.

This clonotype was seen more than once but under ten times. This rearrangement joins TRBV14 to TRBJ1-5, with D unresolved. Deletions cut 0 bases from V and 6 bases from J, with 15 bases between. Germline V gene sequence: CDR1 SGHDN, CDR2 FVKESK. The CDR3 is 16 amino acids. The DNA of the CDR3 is TGTGCCAGCAGCCAAGAAACCCGATCCTTTTTTCAGCCCCAGCATTTT. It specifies CASSQETRSFFQPQHF.

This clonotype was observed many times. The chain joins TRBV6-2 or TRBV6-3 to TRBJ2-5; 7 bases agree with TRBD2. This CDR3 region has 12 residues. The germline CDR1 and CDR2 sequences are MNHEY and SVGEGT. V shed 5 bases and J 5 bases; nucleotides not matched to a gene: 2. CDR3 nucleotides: TGTGCCAGCAGTGCGGGGGACGAGACCCAGTACTTC. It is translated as CASSAGDETQYF.

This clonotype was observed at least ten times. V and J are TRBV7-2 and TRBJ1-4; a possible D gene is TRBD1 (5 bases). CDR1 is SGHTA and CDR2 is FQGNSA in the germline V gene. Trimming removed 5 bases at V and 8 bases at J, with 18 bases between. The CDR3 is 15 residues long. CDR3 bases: TGTGCCAGCAGCCCCTCACAGGCTCGGGGGGAAAAACTGTTTTTT. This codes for CASSPSQARGEKLFF.

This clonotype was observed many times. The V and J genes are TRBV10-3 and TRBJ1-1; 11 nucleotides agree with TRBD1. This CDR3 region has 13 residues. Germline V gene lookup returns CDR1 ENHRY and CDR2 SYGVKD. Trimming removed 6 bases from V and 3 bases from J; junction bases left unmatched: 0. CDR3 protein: CAIRGQGDTEAFF. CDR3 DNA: TGTGCCATCAGGGGACAGGGGGACACTGAAGCTTTCTTT.

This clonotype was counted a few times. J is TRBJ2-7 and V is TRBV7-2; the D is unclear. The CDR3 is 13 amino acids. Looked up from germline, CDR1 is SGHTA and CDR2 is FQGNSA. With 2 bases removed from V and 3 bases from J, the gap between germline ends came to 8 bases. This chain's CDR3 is CASSLSSYYEQYV. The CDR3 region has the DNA TGTGCCAGCAGCTTATCATCGTACTACGAGCAGTACGTC.

The CDR3 nucleotides read TGTGCCAGCAGCCCAAAGGGGATCAGTCTCTTAGCCAAAAACATTCAGTACTTC. It yields the protein CASSPKGISLLAKNIQYF. The chain couples TRBV7-3 to TRBJ2-4, with a tentative D call TRBD1 (5 bases). Per germline, CDR1 SGHTA and CDR2 FQGTGA. This CDR3 comprises 18 residues. Trimming took off 5 bases at V and 0 bases at J, with 20 bases between the two ends.

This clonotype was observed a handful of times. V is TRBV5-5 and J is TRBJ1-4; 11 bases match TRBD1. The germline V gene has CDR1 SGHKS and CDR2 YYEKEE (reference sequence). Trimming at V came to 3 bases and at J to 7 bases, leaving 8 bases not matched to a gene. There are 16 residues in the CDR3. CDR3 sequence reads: CASSSPPGTGGEKLFF. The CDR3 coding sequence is TGTGCCAGCAGCTCACCTCCGGGGACAGGGGGTGAAAAACTGTTTTTT.

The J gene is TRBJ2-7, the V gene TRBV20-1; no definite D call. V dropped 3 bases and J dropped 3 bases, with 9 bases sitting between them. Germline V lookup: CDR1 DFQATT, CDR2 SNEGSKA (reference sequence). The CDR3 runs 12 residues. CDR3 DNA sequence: TGCAGTGCTAGCGAAAGCCACTACGAGCAGTACTTC. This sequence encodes CSASESHYEQYF.

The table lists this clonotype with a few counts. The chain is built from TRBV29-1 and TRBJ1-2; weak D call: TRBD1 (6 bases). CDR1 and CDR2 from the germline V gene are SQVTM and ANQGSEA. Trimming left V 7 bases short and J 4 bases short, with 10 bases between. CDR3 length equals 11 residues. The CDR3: CSGRTVYGYTF. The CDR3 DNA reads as TGCAGCGGCCGGACAGTCTATGGCTACACCTTC.

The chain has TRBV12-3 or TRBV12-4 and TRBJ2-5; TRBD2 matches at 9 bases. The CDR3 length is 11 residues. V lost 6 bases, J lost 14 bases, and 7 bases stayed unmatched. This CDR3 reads CASSTSGRRYF. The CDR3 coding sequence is TGTGCCAGCAGCACTAGCGGGCGGCGCTACTTC.

The CDR3 loop reads CASTGTVGSLGRSGQYF. Here the CDR3 DNA reads TGTGCCAGCACCGGGACAGTGGGCAGCCTTGGCCGATCGGGGCAGTACTTC. The chain couples TRBV6-5 to TRBJ2-7; 7 bases are a match to TRBD1. The CDR3 loop spans 17 amino acids. CDR1 MNHEY and CDR2 SVGAGI come from the germline V gene. J was trimmed by 9 bases and V by 7 bases; bases with no gene match: 24.

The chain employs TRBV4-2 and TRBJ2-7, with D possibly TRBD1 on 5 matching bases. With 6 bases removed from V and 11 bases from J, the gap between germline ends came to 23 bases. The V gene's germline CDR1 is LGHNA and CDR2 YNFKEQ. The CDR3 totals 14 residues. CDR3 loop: CASREQRRGGREYF. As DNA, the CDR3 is TGTGCCAGCAGGGAACAGCGTAGGGGCGGAAGGGAGTACTTC.